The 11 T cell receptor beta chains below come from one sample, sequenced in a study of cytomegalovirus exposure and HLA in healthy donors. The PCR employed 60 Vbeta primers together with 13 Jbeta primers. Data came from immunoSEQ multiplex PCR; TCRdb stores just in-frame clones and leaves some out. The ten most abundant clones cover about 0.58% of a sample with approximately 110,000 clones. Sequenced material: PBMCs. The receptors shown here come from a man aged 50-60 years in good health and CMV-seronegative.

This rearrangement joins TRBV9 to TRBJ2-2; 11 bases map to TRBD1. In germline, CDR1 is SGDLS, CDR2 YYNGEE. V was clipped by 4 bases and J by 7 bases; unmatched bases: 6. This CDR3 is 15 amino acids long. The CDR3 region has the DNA TGTGCCAGCAGCCCCGGACAGGGGGCAAACGGGGAGCTGTTTTTT. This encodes CASSPGQGANGELFF.

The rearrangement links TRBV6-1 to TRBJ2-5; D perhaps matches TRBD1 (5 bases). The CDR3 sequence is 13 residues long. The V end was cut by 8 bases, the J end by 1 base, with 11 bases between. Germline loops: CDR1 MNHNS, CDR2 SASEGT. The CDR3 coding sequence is TGTGCCAGCCGTTTAGGGGCCCAAGAGACCCAGTACTTC. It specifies CASRLGAQETQYF.

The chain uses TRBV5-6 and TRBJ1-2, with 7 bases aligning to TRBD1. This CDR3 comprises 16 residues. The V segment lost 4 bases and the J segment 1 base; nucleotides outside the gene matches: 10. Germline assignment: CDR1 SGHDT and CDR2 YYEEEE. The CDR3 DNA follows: TGTGCCAGCAGCCCAGCCGGGACAGCTTATAACTATGGCTACACCTTC. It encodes CASSPAGTAYNYGYTF.

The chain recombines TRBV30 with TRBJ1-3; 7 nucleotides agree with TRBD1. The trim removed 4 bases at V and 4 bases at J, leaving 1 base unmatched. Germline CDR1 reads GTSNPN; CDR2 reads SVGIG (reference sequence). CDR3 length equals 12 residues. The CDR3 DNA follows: TGTGCCTGGAAGACAGGGGGAAACACCATATATTTT. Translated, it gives CAWKTGGNTIYF.

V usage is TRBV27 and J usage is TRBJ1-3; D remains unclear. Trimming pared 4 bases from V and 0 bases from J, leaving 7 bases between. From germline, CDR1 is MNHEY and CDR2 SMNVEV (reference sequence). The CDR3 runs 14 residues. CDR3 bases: TGTGCCAGCAGTTCCAGGATCTCTGGAAACACCATATATTTT. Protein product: CASSSRISGNTIYF.

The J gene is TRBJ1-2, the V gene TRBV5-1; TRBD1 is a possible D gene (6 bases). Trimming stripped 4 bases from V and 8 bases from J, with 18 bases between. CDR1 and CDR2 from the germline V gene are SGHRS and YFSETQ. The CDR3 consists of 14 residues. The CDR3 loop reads CASSPIQGRLGYTF. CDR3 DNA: TGCGCCAGCAGCCCGATACAGGGACGGCTCGGCTACACCTTC.

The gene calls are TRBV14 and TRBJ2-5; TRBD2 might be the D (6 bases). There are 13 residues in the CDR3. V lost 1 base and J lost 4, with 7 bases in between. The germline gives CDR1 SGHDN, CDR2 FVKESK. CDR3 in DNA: TGTGCCAGCAGCCAAGTGGGAGGAGAGACCCAGTACTTC. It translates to CASSQVGGETQYF.

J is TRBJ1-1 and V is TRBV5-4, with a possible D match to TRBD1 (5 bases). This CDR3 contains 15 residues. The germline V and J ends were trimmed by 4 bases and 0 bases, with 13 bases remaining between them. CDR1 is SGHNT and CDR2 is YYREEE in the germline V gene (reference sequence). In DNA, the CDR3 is TGTGCCAGCAGCACGGGGGGAAGCATGAACACTGAAGCTTTCTTT. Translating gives CASSTGGSMNTEAFF.

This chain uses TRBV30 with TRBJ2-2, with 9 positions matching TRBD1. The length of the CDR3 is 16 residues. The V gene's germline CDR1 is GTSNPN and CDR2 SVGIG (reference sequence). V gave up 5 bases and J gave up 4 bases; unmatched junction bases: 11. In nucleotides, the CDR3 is TGTGCCTGGGGGAAGGACAGGGGCGGGAGCACCGGGGAGCTGTTTTTT. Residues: CAWGKDRGGSTGELFF.

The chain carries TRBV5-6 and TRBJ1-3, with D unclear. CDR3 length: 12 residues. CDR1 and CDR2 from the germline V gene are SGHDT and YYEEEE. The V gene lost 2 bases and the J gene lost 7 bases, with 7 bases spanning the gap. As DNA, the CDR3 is TGTGCCAGCAGCTTTTATGAGAACACCATATATTTT. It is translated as CASSFYENTIYF.

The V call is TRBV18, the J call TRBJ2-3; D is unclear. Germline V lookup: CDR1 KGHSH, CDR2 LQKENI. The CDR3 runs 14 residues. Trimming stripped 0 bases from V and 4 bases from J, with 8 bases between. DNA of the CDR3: TGTGCCAGCTCACCACCTTCCAAGCCAGATACGCAGTATTTT. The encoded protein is CASSPPSKPDTQYF.